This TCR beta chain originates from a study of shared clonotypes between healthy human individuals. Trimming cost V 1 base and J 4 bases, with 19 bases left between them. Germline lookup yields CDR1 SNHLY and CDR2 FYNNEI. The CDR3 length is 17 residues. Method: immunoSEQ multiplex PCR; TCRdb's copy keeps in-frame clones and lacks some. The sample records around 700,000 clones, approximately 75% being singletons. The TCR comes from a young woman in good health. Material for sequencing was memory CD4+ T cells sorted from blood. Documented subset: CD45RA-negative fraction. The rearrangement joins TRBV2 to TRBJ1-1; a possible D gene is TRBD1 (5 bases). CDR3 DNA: TGTGCCAGCAGTGAAGGACTCCCCAAGGGGTTGGGCACTGAAGCTTTCTTT. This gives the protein CASSEGLPKGLGTEAFF.